These 25 T cell receptor beta chains were sequenced from one sample in a study of CD8+ T cells in alopecia areata. Treatment: oral pan-JAK inhibitor, 5-10 mg twice daily. Reverse transcription of extracted RNA yielded cDNA, which provided the sequencing template. The data were produced by immunoSEQ multiplex PCR, yet TCRdb's version contains in-frame clones alone and is incomplete. The sample has 130,000 to 150,000 clones, 80% to 90% seen once; the top ten hold just under 25%. The sequences come from CD8+ T cells sorted from blood, collected at week 4, from a patient treated with tofacitinib. The receptors were sampled from a human donor with alopecia areata.

The rearrangement uses TRBV5-6 and TRBJ2-5; 8 nucleotides align to TRBD2. Trimming took 4 bases from V and 5 from J; bases not matched to a gene: 13. CDR3 length equals 16 residues. The V gene's germline CDR1 is SGHDT and CDR2 YYEEEE. The CDR3 here is CASSPITAGAWETQYF. The CDR3 DNA is TGTGCCAGCAGCCCAATTACAGCGGGGGCCTGGGAGACCCAGTACTTC.

The chain carries TRBV30 and TRBJ2-1, with a possible D match to TRBD2 (6 bases). The CDR3 length is 15 residues. The germline CDR1 and CDR2 sequences are GTSNPN and SVGIG (reference sequence). Trimming left V 1 base short and J 7 bases short, with 17 bases between. CDR3 loop: CAWSASPGGANEQFF. CDR3 nucleotide sequence: TGTGCCTGGAGTGCCTCGCCAGGAGGGGCGAATGAGCAGTTCTTC.

The chain recombines TRBV4-1 with TRBJ2-5; 7 bases are a match to TRBD1. Germline V lookup: CDR1 MGHRA, CDR2 YSYEKL. CDR3 length equals 17 residues. Germline trimming cut 0 bases from V and 1 base from J; bases unmatched to any gene: 8. Here the CDR3 DNA reads TGCGCCAGCAGCCAAGAAAACAGGGGTGTCCGCCAAGAGACCCAGTACTTC. It specifies CASSQENRGVRQETQYF.

The gene calls are TRBV27 and TRBJ1-5; 10 positions agree with TRBD1. Germline values: CDR1 MNHEY, CDR2 SMNVEV (reference sequence). The CDR3 sequence is 15 residues long. Losses at the gene ends were 6 bases for V and 2 bases for J; bases not matched to a gene: 4. For the CDR3, the DNA is TGTGCCAGCAGCATCGGGACAGGGGGCAATCAGCCCCAGCATTTT. Translating it yields CASSIGTGGNQPQHF.

CDR3 coding DNA: TGTGCCAGCAGCGACAAGAGTCTGTCTGAAGCTTTCTTT. Encoded protein: CASSDKSLSEAFF. This chain links TRBV7-9 with TRBJ1-1; no clear D. V was trimmed by 5 bases and J by 6 bases, leaving 13 bases between them. From germline, CDR1 is SEHNR and CDR2 FQNEAQ (reference sequence). The CDR3 is made up of 13 amino acids.

This clone has a single count. This rearrangement joins TRBV5-4 to TRBJ2-3, with 11 bases matching TRBD2. V dropped 4 bases and J dropped 1; count of bases not matched to a gene: 8. The CDR3 has 17 residues. Germline lookup yields CDR1 SGHNT and CDR2 YYREEE (reference sequence). Here the CDR3 reads CASSDLMTSGGTDTQYF. The CDR3 coding sequence is TGTGCCAGCAGCGATCTTATGACTAGCGGGGGCACAGATACGCAGTATTTT.

The genes are TRBV4-1 and TRBJ2-4; D is unclear. From germline, CDR1 is MGHRA and CDR2 YSYEKL. V lost 1 base, J lost 0 bases, and 7 bases lay in between. CDR3 length equals 15 residues. CDR3 region: CASSQGWGAKNIQYF. The CDR3 DNA reads TGCGCCAGCAGCCAAGGGTGGGGAGCCAAAAACATTCAGTACTTC.

The chain combines TRBV4-1 with TRBJ2-3; D is undetermined. The germline V and J ends were trimmed by 0 bases and 6 bases, with 7 bases remaining between them. The CDR3 covers 13 residues. Germline CDR1 and CDR2: MGHRA and YSYEKL. CDR3 amino acids: CASSQDSWDTQYF. CDR3 in DNA: TGCGCCAGCAGCCAAGATAGTTGGGATACGCAGTATTTT.

This sequence joins TRBV4-3 and TRBJ2-7; D may be TRBD1 (5 bases). The CDR3 contains 13 residues. The germline V gene encodes CDR1 LGHNA and CDR2 YSLEER. V lost 0 bases, J lost 4 bases, and 7 bases lay in between. In DNA form, the CDR3 reads TGCGCCAGCAGCCAAGATCAGGGATACGAGCAGTACTTC. Translated, it gives CASSQDQGYEQYF.

The chain links TRBV19 to TRBJ1-6; the D gene is possibly TRBD1 (5 bases). The length of the CDR3 is 14 residues. Trimming pared 2 bases from V and 9 bases from J, leaving 11 bases between. Germline V gene data show CDR1 as LNHDA and CDR2 as SQIVND (reference sequence). The CDR3: CASSISIGGSPLHF. CDR3 nucleotides: TGTGCCAGTAGTATATCGATTGGGGGTTCACCCCTCCACTTT. Full variable domain (rest looked up from reference TRBV19 and TRBJ1-6): DGGITQSPKYLFRKEGQNVTLSCEQNLNHDAMYWYRQDPGQGLRLIYYSQIVNDFQKGDIAEGYSVSREKKESFPLTVTSAQKNPTAFYLCASSISIGGSPLHFGNGTRLTVT.

The rearrangement uses TRBV7-2 and TRBJ1-1, with a weak D call TRBD1 (5 bases). V gave up 5 bases and J gave up 7 bases, with 14 bases separating them. Germline V lookup: CDR1 SGHTA, CDR2 FQGNSA. This CDR3 comprises 13 residues. CDR3 sequence: CASSGGTWGEAFF. The DNA of the CDR3 is TGTGCCAGCAGCGGGGGTACCTGGGGTGAAGCTTTCTTT.

With regard to this clone: The sample contains more than one DNA sequence encoding this CDR3. This chain's CDR3 is CASSYGDTQYF. The CDR3 DNA reads TGTGCCAGCAGTTACGGGGATACGCAGTATTTT. This rearrangement joins TRBV6-5 to TRBJ2-3; D not resolved. The germline gives CDR1 MNHEY, CDR2 SVGAGI. Trimming cost V 2 bases and J 6 bases, with 3 bases left between them. The CDR3 is 11 amino acids.

The genes are TRBV4-3 and TRBJ1-4, with TRBD1 identical over 7 bases. CDR3 length equals 17 residues. Germline V gives CDR1 LGHNA, CDR2 YSLEER. V shed 3 bases and J 3 bases; nucleotides not matched to a gene: 10. CDR3 DNA sequence: TGCGCCAGCAGCCAGTACAGGGGTGTCGGGTCTAATGAAAAACTGTTTTTT. It specifies CASSQYRGVGSNEKLFF.

This clone was picked up one time. This chain uses TRBV7-2 with TRBJ2-5; D is unresolved. V dropped 9 bases and J dropped 5 bases, with 10 bases sitting between them. The length of the CDR3 is 11 residues. Germline CDR1 is SGHTA and CDR2 is FQGNSA. The CDR3 protein is CASRMGETQYF. The DNA for the CDR3 is TGTGCCAGTCGGATGGGGGAGACCCAGTACTTC.

The CDR3 nucleotides are TGTGCCAGCAGCCAAGTGAGGACCGCCCCCTACGAGCAGTACTTC. Amino acids: CASSQVRTAPYEQYF. The V call is TRBV4-2, the J call TRBJ2-7; the D is unclear. This CDR3 comprises 15 residues. V was pared by 1 base and J by 2 bases, with 12 bases between. Looked up from germline, CDR1 is LGHNA and CDR2 is YNFKEQ.

V gene TRBV19 combines with J gene TRBJ1-1; 8 nucleotides agree with TRBD1. Trimming at V came to 7 bases and at J to 5 bases, leaving 6 bases not matched to a gene. This CDR3 is 13 amino acids long. Germline CDR1 reads LNHDA; CDR2 reads SQIVND (reference sequence). Written as DNA, the CDR3 is TGTGCCAGTACCAGACAGGGGTGGACTGAAGCTTTCTTT. Encoded protein: CASTRQGWTEAFF.

The genes are TRBV2 and TRBJ2-3, with a weak D call TRBD2 (6 bases). The CDR3 has 14 residues. The ends were cut back, 11 bases at V and 0 bases at J, with 15 bases in the middle. CDR1 and CDR2 from the germline V gene are SNHLY and FYNNEI. The CDR3, as DNA: TGTGCCTCCACCCGGCGGGGAAGCACAGATACGCAGTATTTT. It codes for CASTRRGSTDTQYF.

This clone was recorded once. The chain couples TRBV29-1 to TRBJ2-7; a weak D match, TRBD1 (6 bases). The V gene lost 7 bases and the J gene lost 6 bases, with 22 bases spanning the gap. Germline assignment: CDR1 SQVTM and CDR2 ANQGSEA. This CDR3 comprises 14 residues. CDR3 amino acids: CSAKGFVDSGEQYF. In DNA, the CDR3 is TGCAGCGCCAAAGGGTTCGTGGACAGCGGCGAGCAGTACTTC.

V gene TRBV4-3 combines with J gene TRBJ2-7; 8 bases map to TRBD2. The CDR3 loop spans 16 amino acids. Germline V gene lookup returns CDR1 LGHNA and CDR2 YSLEER. The V segment lost 0 bases and the J segment 3 bases; nucleotides outside the gene matches: 7. CDR3 sequence (DNA): TGCGCCAGCAGCCAAGATGACAGCGGGGGATTCTACGAGCAGTACTTC. Translating it yields CASSQDDSGGFYEQYF.

The chain uses TRBV6-1 and TRBJ2-3; 7 bases map to TRBD2. Per germline, CDR1 MNHNS and CDR2 SASEGT. The trim removed 3 bases at V and 4 bases at J, leaving 10 bases unmatched. The CDR3 extends over 16 amino acids. Here the CDR3 DNA reads TGTGCCAGCAGTGAGAATCGGGCGGGGGATTCAGATACGCAGTATTTT. The encoded protein is CASSENRAGDSDTQYF.

The chain carries TRBV7-2 and TRBJ2-5; TRBD2 matches at 8 bases. V lost 1 base to trimming and J lost 7 bases; unmatched junction nucleotides: 11. CDR1 and CDR2 (germline): SGHTA, FQGNSA. CDR3 size: 16 residues. The CDR3 is CASSLGLAGPLGTQYF. Here the CDR3 DNA reads TGTGCCAGCAGCTTAGGTTTAGCGGGGCCGCTGGGGACCCAGTACTTC.

The rearrangement links TRBV7-8 to TRBJ2-4; 11 bases align to TRBD2. The CDR3 sequence is 16 residues long. Looked up from germline, CDR1 is SGHVS and CDR2 is FQNEAQ. V dropped 3 bases and J dropped 2; count of bases not matched to a gene: 3. The CDR3 here is CASSLLAGGPKNIQYF. The CDR3 nucleotides are TGTGCCAGCAGCTTGTTAGCGGGGGGGCCCAAAAACATTCAGTACTTC.

The chain links TRBV4-3 to TRBJ2-7; TRBD2 might be the D (7 bases). Trimming cost V 0 bases and J 3 bases, with 12 bases left between them. The germline V gene has CDR1 LGHNA and CDR2 YSLEER. This CDR3 has 15 amino acids. The CDR3 DNA reads as TGCGCCAGCAGCCAAGATGGGGGGGGCGGCTACGAGCAGTACTTC. This encodes CASSQDGGGGYEQYF.

This chain connects TRBV5-1 to TRBJ2-5, with unresolved D. There are 16 residues in the CDR3. V was shortened by 2 bases and J by 1 base, with 15 bases between the two germline ends. Germline V lookup: CDR1 SGHRS, CDR2 YFSETQ. CDR3 coding DNA: TGCGCCAGCAGCTTTTATGTCCCAACCCCCCAAGAGACCCAGTACTTC. This encodes CASSFYVPTPQETQYF.

The chain couples TRBV19 to TRBJ2-1, with TRBD1 matching 10 bases. The CDR3 is 15 amino acids. Trimming at V came to 5 bases and at J to 2 bases, leaving 3 bases not matched to a gene. Germline CDR1 and CDR2: LNHDA and SQIVND (reference sequence). The CDR3 DNA follows: TGTGCCAGTAGTGCAGGGACAGGGGCCTACAATGAGCAGTTCTTC. Translating gives CASSAGTGAYNEQFF.